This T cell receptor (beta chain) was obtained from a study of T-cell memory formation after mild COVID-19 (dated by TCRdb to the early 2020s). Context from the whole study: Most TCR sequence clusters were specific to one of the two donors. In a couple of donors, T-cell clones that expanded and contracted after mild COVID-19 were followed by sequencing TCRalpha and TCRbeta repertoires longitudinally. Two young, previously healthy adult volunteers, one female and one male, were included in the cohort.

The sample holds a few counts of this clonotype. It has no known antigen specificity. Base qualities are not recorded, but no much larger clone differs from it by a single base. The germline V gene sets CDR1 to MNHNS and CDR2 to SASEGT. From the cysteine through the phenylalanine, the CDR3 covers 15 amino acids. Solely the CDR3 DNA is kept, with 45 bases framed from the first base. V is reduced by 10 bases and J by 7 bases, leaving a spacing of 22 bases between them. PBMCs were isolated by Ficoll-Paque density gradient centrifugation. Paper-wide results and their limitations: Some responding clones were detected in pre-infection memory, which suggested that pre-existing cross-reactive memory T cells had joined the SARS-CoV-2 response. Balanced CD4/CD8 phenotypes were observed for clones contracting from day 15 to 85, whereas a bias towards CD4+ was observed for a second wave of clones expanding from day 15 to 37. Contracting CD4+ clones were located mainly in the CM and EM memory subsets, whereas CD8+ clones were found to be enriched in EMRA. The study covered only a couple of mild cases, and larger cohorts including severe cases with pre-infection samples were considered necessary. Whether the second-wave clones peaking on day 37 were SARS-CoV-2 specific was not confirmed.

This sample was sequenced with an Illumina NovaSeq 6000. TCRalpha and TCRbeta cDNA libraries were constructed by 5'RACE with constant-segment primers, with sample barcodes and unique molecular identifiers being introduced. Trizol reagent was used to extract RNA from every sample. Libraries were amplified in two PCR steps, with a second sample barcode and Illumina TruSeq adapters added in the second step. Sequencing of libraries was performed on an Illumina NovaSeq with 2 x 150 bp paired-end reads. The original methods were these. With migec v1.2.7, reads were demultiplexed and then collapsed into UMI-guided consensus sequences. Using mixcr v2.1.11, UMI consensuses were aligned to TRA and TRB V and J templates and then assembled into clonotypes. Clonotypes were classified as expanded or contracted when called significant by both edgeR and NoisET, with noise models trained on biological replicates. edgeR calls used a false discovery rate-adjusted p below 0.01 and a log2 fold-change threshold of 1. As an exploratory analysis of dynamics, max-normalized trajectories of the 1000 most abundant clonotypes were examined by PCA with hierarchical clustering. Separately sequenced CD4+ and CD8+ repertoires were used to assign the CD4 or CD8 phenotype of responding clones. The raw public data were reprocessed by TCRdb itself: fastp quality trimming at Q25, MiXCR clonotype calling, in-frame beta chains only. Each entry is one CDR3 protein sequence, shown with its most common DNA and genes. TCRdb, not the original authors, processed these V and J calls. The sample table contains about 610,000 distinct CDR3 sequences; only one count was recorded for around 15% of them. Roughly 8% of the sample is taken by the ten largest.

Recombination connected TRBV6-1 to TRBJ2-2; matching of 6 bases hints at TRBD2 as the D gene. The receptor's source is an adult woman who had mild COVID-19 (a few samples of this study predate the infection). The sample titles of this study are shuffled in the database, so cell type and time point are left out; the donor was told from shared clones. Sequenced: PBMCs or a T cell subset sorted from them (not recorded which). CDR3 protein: CATGGPQIWGGELFF. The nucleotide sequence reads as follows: TGTGCCACCGGAGGGCCTCAAATTTGGGGCGGGGAGCTGTTTTTT.